This T cell receptor beta chain was captured by sequencing in a study of human T cells and chemical hapten exposure. Study-level background: The patch tests put 0.01% DPC on the skin of the upper back and were read 6 days later.

TCRdb passed the RACE reads through MiXCR, listing each CDR3 protein once. The sample gives some 350,000 distinct CDR3 sequences, about 6% of which show up once; roughly 5.4% is in the top ten. The V end lost 2 bases, the J end lost 8 bases, and 10 bases lay between the germline ends. Germline loops: CDR1 MNHEY, CDR2 SMNVEV (reference sequence). CDR3 length: 14 residues. Time point indicated: patch test 2, 6 weeks after DPC sensitization. Described treatment: therapeutic diphenylcyclopropenone sensitization with weekly scalp DPC. This TCR came from a woman between 18 and 29 years old with alopecia areata. Some clones in this sample may be carry-over from other donors' samples. This chain connects TRBV27 to TRBJ1-6; unclear D gene. Sequenced material: whole blood, taken in connection with sensitization to the hapten diphenylcyclopropenone (DPC). CDR3 in DNA: TGTGCCAGCAGTTTAGCCGGCCCCCATTCACCCCTCCACTTT. This translates into CASSLAGPHSPLHF.